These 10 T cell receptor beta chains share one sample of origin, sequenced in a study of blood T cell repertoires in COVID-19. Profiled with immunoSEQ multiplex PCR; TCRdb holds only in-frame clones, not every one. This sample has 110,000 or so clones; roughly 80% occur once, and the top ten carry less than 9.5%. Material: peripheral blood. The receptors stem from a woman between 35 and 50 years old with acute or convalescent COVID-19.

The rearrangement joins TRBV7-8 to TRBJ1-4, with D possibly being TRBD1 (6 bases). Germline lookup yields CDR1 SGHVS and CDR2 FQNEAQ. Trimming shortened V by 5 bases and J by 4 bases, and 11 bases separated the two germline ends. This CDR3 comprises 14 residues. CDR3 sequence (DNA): TGTGCCAGCAGCCCACAGGGAATTAATGAAAAACTGTTTTTT. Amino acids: CASSPQGINEKLFF.

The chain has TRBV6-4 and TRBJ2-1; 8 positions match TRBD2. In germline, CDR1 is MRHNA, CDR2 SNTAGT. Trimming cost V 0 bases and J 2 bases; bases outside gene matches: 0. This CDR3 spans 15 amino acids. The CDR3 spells CASSDSGGAYNEQFF. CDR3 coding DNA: TGTGCCAGCAGTGACTCCGGGGGGGCCTACAATGAGCAGTTCTTC.

In DNA, the CDR3 is TGTGCCAGCAATAACGGGCAGGGTGAAGCTTTCTTT. This translates into CASNNGQGEAFF. The V gene is TRBV25-1, the J gene TRBJ1-1, with D perhaps TRBD1 (5 bases). The CDR3 has 12 residues. Trimming stripped 7 bases from V and 7 bases from J, with 13 bases between. Germline loops: CDR1 MGHDK, CDR2 SYGVNS.

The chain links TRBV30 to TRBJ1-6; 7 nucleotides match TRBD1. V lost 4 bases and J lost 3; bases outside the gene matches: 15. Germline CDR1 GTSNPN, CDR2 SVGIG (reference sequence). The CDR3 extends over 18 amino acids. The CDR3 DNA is TGTGCCTGGACCCGGGACAGAATACCCCAACGCTATAATTCACCCCTCCACTTT. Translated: CAWTRDRIPQRYNSPLHF.

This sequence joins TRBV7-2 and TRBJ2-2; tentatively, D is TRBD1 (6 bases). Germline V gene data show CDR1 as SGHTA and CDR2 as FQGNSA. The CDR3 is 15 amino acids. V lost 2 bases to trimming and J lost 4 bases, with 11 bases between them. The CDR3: CASSLYRGSTGELFF. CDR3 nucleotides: TGTGCCAGCAGCTTATATAGGGGGAGCACCGGGGAGCTGTTTTTT. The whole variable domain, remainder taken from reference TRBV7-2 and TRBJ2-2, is GAGVSQSPSNKVTEKGKDVELRCDPISGHTALYWYRQSLGQGLEFLIYFQGNSAPDKSGLPSDRFSAERTGGSVSTLTIQRTQQEDSAVYLCASSLYRGSTGELFFGEGSRLTVL.

CDR3 sequence reads: CAISESANTGELFF. The CDR3 region has the DNA TGTGCCATCAGTGAGTCGGCAAACACCGGGGAGCTGTTTTTT. The chain combines TRBV10-3 with TRBJ2-2; D call uncertain. Germline V gene data show CDR1 as ENHRY and CDR2 as SYGVKD. Trimming removed 0 bases at V and 2 bases at J, with 4 bases between. The CDR3 covers 14 residues.

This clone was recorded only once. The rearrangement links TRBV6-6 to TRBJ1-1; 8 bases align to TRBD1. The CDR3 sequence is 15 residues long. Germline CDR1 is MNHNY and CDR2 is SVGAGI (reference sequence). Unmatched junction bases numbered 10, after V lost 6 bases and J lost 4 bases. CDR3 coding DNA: TGTGCCAGCAGGCCCACCCAGGGGGCGGTCACTGAAGCTTTCTTT. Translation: CASRPTQGAVTEAFF.

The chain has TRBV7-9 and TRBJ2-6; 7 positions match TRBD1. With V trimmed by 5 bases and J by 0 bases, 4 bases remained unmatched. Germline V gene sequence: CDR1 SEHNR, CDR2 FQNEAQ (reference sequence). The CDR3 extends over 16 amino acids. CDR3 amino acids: CASSLDRPSGANVLTF. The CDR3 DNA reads TGTGCCAGCAGCCTGGACAGGCCCTCTGGGGCCAACGTCCTGACTTTC.

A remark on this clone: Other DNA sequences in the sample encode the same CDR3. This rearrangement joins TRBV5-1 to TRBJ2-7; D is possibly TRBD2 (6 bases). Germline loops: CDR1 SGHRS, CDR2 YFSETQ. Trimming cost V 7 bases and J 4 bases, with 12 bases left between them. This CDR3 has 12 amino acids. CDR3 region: CASGPGVYEQYF. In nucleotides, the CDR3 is TGCGCCAGCGGGCCGGGGGTATACGAGCAGTACTTC.

The CDR3 DNA reads TGTGCCAGCAGCTTACAGGGGAAGAACACTGAAGCTTTCTTT. This translates into CASSLQGKNTEAFF. The rearrangement joins TRBV11-3 to TRBJ1-1; possible D gene TRBD1, 6 bases. Trimming cost V 2 bases and J 1 base, with 8 bases left between them. The length of the CDR3 is 14 residues. Germline CDR1 and CDR2: SGHNT and YENEEA.